This T cell receptor (beta chain) was recorded in a study of blood T cell repertoires in COVID-19 (dated by TCRdb to between 2020 and 2021). Context from the whole study: The collaborator samples originated in the United States, Italy and Spain and spanned the acute and convalescent phases of COVID-19. The prospective study material was composed of cDNA or gDNA derived from T cells, B-cell-depleted T cells, or PBMCs. A de-identified subject ID, COVID-19 status, age in years and sex were almost always included in the sample metadata. The dataset comprised deeply sampled blood TCRbeta repertoires from subjects exposed to, actively infected with, or recovered from COVID-19. A freely available public database, intended as a resource for researchers studying the immune response to SARS-CoV-2, is where the repertoires were released. Where HLA class I and class II types were available, the types were taken from metadata supplied by the sample provider, not from assay-based typing. The samples were drawn from the first 160 participants of the ongoing ImmuneRACE study and from 950 to 1,500 subjects provided by 6 global collaborators. What the authors observed across the whole study: The quantity of clinical and demographic metadata differed by source and by participant and was supplied without curation.

Each collaborating institution followed its own protocols to collect whole blood in K2EDTA tubes. For TCRbeta analysis, collaborators shipped samples in one of three forms: frozen whole blood, isolated PBMCs, or DNA extracted from either of those sample types. TCRbeta CDR3 regions were amplified from genomic DNA using the immunoSEQ Assay, a bias-controlled multiplex PCR. In the source study's methods: Within the assay, amplification of reference gene primers was used to estimate how many nucleated cells each sample contained. To quantify the absolute abundance of each unique TCRbeta CDR3 rearrangement, sequence reads were collapsed and filtered. Productive Simpson clonality was computed per sample as the square root of Simpson's diversity index over productive rearrangements. The clones in this table, taken by TCRdb from immuneACCESS, are in-frame only. Not every clone is retained; where verified, under half of the shortfall comes from an unresolved V gene, and the cause of the rest is unknown. Clone size and V and J calls were adopted from that table, with D and trimming inferred from the DNA. The table for this sample lists fewer than 110,000 clones; about 88% of them were counted only once. The ten top clones hold 6.2% of the sample.

Note on this clone: The target of this receptor is not known. No base-level quality is on record; no much larger clone is a single base apart.

The sequence derives from a human donor in a cohort sampled during active COVID-19. Sequencing was done on a sample of peripheral blood.

CDR3 region: CASSFNVRNTEAFF. The sequence in DNA is TGCGCCAGCAGCTTTAATGTCCGGAACACTGAAGCTTTCTTT. The chain was built from TRBV5-1 and TRBJ1-1, with an unclear D gene assignment. Deletion took 2 bases off V and 1 base off J, with a span of 9 bases between the germline ends. The CDR3, from cysteine to phenylalanine, totals 14 residues. Just the 42-base CDR3 DNA is kept, in frame starting at base 1. CDR1 and CDR2 are read off the germline V gene as SGHRS and YFSETQ.